The rows below give T cell receptor beta chains drawn from one sample of a study of T cells of healthy individuals. From the 5' RACE reads, TCRdb called clonotypes with MiXCR, one entry per CDR3 protein. The table has around 63,000 distinct CDR3 sequences, around 15% seen once. The source is a human donor in good health. Each CDR3 is given with its conserved first and last residue. D genes are given only for firm matches. Not every row has a clone size; where given, it reads once, few, many or a size class.

length | D | J | V | size | CDR3 | DNA
16 | NA | TRBJ1-5 | TRBV6-2/TRBV6-3 | NA | CASSYHLTLEHQPQHF | TGTGCCAGCAGTTACCATCTGACGCTGGAACACCAGCCCCAGCATTTT
14 | NA | TRBJ1-3 | TRBV28 | NA | CASRGSSSGNTIYF | TGTGCCAGCCGTGGCAGCAGCTCTGGAAACACCATATATTTT
14 | NA | TRBJ2-2 | TRBV20-1 | many | CSARNPGGPGELFF | TGCAGTGCTAGAAACCCAGGGGGGCCCGGGGAGCTGTTTTTT
13 | TRBD1 | TRBJ2-1 | TRBV5-1 | NA | CASSLQGENEQFF | TGCGCCAGCAGCTTACAGGGGGAGAATGAGCAGTTCTTC
11 | NA | TRBJ2-7 | TRBV5-1 | many | CASSWGYEQYF | TGCGCCAGCAGTTGGGGCTACGAGCAGTACTTC
14 | NA | TRBJ2-1 | TRBV5-1 | many | CASAGLPPLNEQFF | TGCGCCAGCGCCGGACTCCCACCGCTGAATGAGCAGTTCTTC
15 | TRBD1 | TRBJ1-5 | TRBV7-2 | NA | CASSSDRGFNQPQHF | TGTGCCAGCAGCTCGGACAGGGGTTTCAATCAGCCCCAGCATTTT
16 | NA | TRBJ2-3 | TRBV5-5 | few | CASSLHTGAGTDTQYF | TGTGCCAGCAGCTTGCATACGGGGGCTGGCACAGATACGCAGTATTTT
17 | NA | TRBJ2-1 | TRBV6-5 | NA | CASSSFPFRDHSNEQFF | TGTGCCAGCAGTTCCTTTCCCTTCCGGGACCATAGTAATGAGCAGTTCTTC
13 | NA | TRBJ2-1 | TRBV3-1 | NA | CASSLRDTWEQFF | TGTGCCAGCAGCCTGCGGGACACTTGGGAGCAGTTCTTC
18 | TRBD2 | TRBJ2-7 | TRBV27 | NA | CASSSLAGTSGRDYEQYF | TGTGCCAGCAGTTCCCTCGCCGGGACTAGCGGGAGAGACTACGAGCAGTACTTC
11 | TRBD1 | TRBJ1-1 | TRBV27 | NA | CVAQGGTEAFF | TGTGTCGCCCAGGGGGGTACTGAAGCTTTCTTT
15 | NA | TRBJ2-3 | TRBV3-1 | many | CASSRAGFDSDTQYF | TGTGCCAGCAGCCGGGCGGGGTTTGATTCAGATACGCAGTATTTT
16 | TRBD2 | TRBJ2-4 | TRBV20-1 | NA | CSAPTSGTLAKNIQYF | TGCAGTGCGCCGACTAGCGGGACCCTAGCCAAAAACATTCAGTACTTC
11 | NA | TRBJ2-1 | TRBV27 | few | CASDSGGEQFF | TGTGCCAGCGATTCCGGAGGTGAGCAGTTCTTC
13 | NA | TRBJ2-7 | TRBV28 | many | CASSETDFYEQYF | TGTGCCAGCAGTGAGACAGACTTCTACGAGCAGTACTTC
14 | NA | TRBJ1-1 | TRBV4-2 | many | CASSTPGTGTEAFF | TGTGCCAGCAGCACCCCGGGAACGGGCACTGAAGCTTTCTTT
13 | NA | TRBJ1-4 | TRBV28 | NA | CASSSPGREKLFF | TGTGCCAGCAGTTCCCCCGGGCGTGAAAAACTGTTTTTT
15 | TRBD1 | TRBJ2-1 | TRBV14 | few | CASSRDRGSYNEQFF | TGTGCCAGCAGCCGGGACAGGGGTTCCTACAATGAGCAGTTCTTC
13 | TRBD2 | TRBJ2-7 | TRBV2 | NA | CASSPSAGGEQYF | TGTGCCAGCAGCCCTAGCGCGGGGGGCGAGCAGTACTTC
14 | TRBD1 | TRBJ2-7 | TRBV3-1 | NA | CASSQGDRSDEQYF | TGTGCCAGCAGCCAAGGGGACAGGTCGGACGAGCAGTACTTC
17 | NA | TRBJ2-1 | TRBV27 | few | CASSKPLWGRNDNEQFF | TGTGCCAGCAGTAAGCCCTTATGGGGGAGAAACGACAATGAGCAGTTCTTC
13 | NA | TRBJ2-7 | TRBV7-9 | NA | CASSSSPVSEQYF | TGTGCCAGCAGCTCCTCTCCCGTCTCCGAGCAGTACTTC
14 | TRBD2 | TRBJ2-1 | TRBV11-2 | many | CASSLEASGRKQFF | TGTGCCAGCAGCTTAGAGGCTAGCGGGAGGAAGCAGTTCTTC
15 | NA | TRBJ1-1 | TRBV7-2 | many | CASSSVTAPNTEAFF | TGTGCCAGCAGCTCCGTGACAGCCCCGAACACTGAAGCTTTCTTT
15 | TRBD2 | TRBJ2-7 | TRBV28 | many | CASSPHTSGAYEQYF | TGTGCCAGCAGCCCCCATACTAGCGGGGCCTACGAGCAGTACTTC
14 | TRBD1 | TRBJ1-1 | TRBV19 | few | CASSLQGLNTEAFF | TGTGCCAGTAGTCTACAGGGGTTGAACACTGAAGCTTTCTTT
15 | TRBD1 | TRBJ1-5 | TRBV20-1 | many | CSARPQGARNQPQHF | TGCAGTGCTAGACCCCAGGGGGCGCGCAATCAGCCCCAGCATTTT
14 | NA | TRBJ2-2 | TRBV6-1 | NA | CASSDRLNTGELFF | TGTGCCAGCAGTGACCGATTAAACACCGGGGAGCTGTTTTTT